The present TCR beta chain was sequenced within a study of CD8 T cells in Susac syndrome. Whole-study context: Sequencing included Susac syndrome patients, roughly six of them with active disease and roughly eight in remission.

To note about this clonotype: What it binds is not known.

General study findings and limits: Peak Susac CD8+ clonal expansion was seen in TEMRA cells and active patients.

Reverse transcription of about 0.5 to 1 ug RNA was carried out with random hexamers. The amplification used immunoSEQ multiplex PCR on TCR beta CDR3; it spanned 54 Vbeta and 13 Jbeta. TCRdb ran MiXCR on the immunoSEQ multiplex PCR reads and lists one entry per CDR3 protein. This table holds 75,000 to 95,000 distinct CDR3 sequences, over 85% found once. Germline V gene sequence: CDR1 GTSNPN, CDR2 SVGIG (reference sequence). The ends were cut back, 5 bases at V and 0 bases at J, with 9 bases in the middle. The CDR3 sequence is 13 residues long. The rearrangement joins TRBV30 to TRBJ2-3; D is perhaps TRBD1 or TRBD2 (5 bases each). The source is a human donor with Susac syndrome. Material for sequencing was CD8+ T cells from PBMCs. The DNA of the CDR3 is TGTGCCTGGGGGGCGGGCAGCACAGATACGCAGTATTTT. Protein: CAWGAGSTDTQYF.